This T cell receptor (beta chain) stems from a study of control samples from healthy donors and cancer patients. Turning to this clone: The sample carries other DNA sequences with the same CDR3.

Trimming pared 4 bases from V and 7 bases from J, leaving 17 bases between. Germline CDR1 reads KGHSH; CDR2 reads LQKENI. The CDR3 has 15 residues. Repertoires were generated with immunoSEQ multiplex PCR, while TCRdb's copy carries only in-frame clones and drops some. Of around 94,000 clones listed, roughly 86% are singletons. The chain has TRBV18 and TRBJ1-5, with a possible D match to TRBD1 (6 bases). This clonotype originated in a woman aged 45-60 years in good health. The sample taken for sequencing was blood. Written as DNA, the CDR3 is TGTGCCAGCTCACTACAGGGAAATTTCGGGCAGCCCCAGCATTTT. Translation: CASSLQGNFGQPQHF.